The next 24 T cell receptor beta chains were all read from a single sample in a study of blood T cell repertoires in COVID-19 (TCRdb year 2020). Library construction relied on the immunoSEQ multiplex PCR assay. The table comes from immuneACCESS by way of TCRdb, which keeps in-frame sequences with V and J called. Part of the clones is missing from these tables; in studies checked, under half for an unresolved V gene and the rest for unknown reasons. Counted in this sample were about 40,000 clones; just under 85% of them appeared once. The top ten constitute around 24% of the sample. Material: peripheral blood. The receptors derive from a human donor with acute or convalescent COVID-19. The donor label of this sample is uncertain.

J is TRBJ1-2 and V is TRBV9; no reliable D call. Germline lookup yields CDR1 SGDLS and CDR2 YYNGEE. The V and J ends lost 6 bases and 4 bases respectively, with 16 bases between them. The CDR3 totals 14 residues. CDR3 bases: TGTGCCAGCACCACCCATGACTCTCCCTATGGCTACACCTTC. It is translated as CASTTHDSPYGYTF.

The sample holds one count of this clone. This chain uses TRBV15 with TRBJ1-6; D unresolved. The CDR3 is 15 amino acids. Germline V lookup: CDR1 LNHNV, CDR2 YYDKDF (reference sequence). V gave up 3 bases and J gave up 6 bases, with 12 bases separating them. The CDR3 sequence is CATSSAGLGNSPLHF. Written as DNA, the CDR3 is TGTGCCACCAGCAGCGCGGGGTTGGGTAATTCACCCCTCCACTTT.

The chain couples TRBV7-3 to TRBJ2-7; 7 nucleotides match TRBD2. The V gene's germline CDR1 is SGHTA and CDR2 FQGTGA. V was pared by 3 bases and J by 0 bases, with 2 bases of the junction left unmatched. This CDR3 is built from 14 residues. This CDR3 is CASSFGGNSYEQYF. CDR3 DNA: TGTGCCAGCAGCTTCGGGGGGAACTCCTACGAGCAGTACTTC.

The chain carries TRBV7-8 and TRBJ1-5; TRBD1 matches 9 bases. With V trimmed by 1 base and J by 5 bases, 3 bases remained unmatched. This CDR3 has 15 residues. Germline V CDR1 and CDR2: SGHVS, FQNEAQ. CDR3 DNA: TGTGCCAGCAGCTTAGACAGGGGGCGAGATCAGCCCCAGCATTTT. Translated, it gives CASSLDRGRDQPQHF.

The chain couples TRBV18 to TRBJ2-2; D is perhaps TRBD1 (6 bases). Trimming removed 2 bases from V and 2 bases from J, with 12 bases in between. Germline lookup yields CDR1 KGHSH and CDR2 LQKENI. The CDR3 has 16 amino acids. CDR3 in amino acids: CASSPSRGRNTGELFF. The DNA for the CDR3 is TGTGCCAGCTCACCATCCAGGGGAAGAAACACCGGGGAGCTGTTTTTT.

The V and J genes are TRBV5-8 and TRBJ2-7; TRBD1 matches at 8 bases. V lost 7 bases, J lost 3 bases, and 15 bases stayed unmatched. The CDR3 covers 16 residues. Germline CDR1 SGHTS, CDR2 YDEGEE. The CDR3 DNA sequence: TGTGCCAGCCGTCCCAGACAGGGGTCAGCGGGCTACGAGCAGTACTTC. It yields the protein CASRPRQGSAGYEQYF.

This sequence joins TRBV19 and TRBJ2-7; TRBD1 matches 7 bases. This CDR3 is 14 amino acids long. CDR1 LNHDA and CDR2 SQIVND come from the germline V gene (reference sequence). Trimming removed 6 bases from V and 4 bases from J; junction bases left unmatched: 9. CDR3 amino acids: CASSRQGPKYEQYF. The CDR3 nucleotides read TGTGCCAGTAGCAGACAGGGCCCGAAATACGAGCAGTACTTC.

The V call is TRBV6-5, the J call TRBJ2-2, with 8 bases identical to TRBD1. The V gene end was trimmed by 7 bases and the J gene end by 7 bases; junction bases not matched to a gene: 5. CDR1 and CDR2 from the germline V gene are MNHEY and SVGAGI. The CDR3 contains 13 residues. CDR3 bases: TGTGCCAGCATGCAGGGGGCGATCGGGGAGCTGTTTTTT. The encoded protein is CASMQGAIGELFF.

The chain uses TRBV6-5 and TRBJ2-1; 8 nucleotides line up with TRBD2. Trimming took 4 bases from V and 7 from J; bases not matched to a gene: 12. The CDR3 contains 16 residues. Germline assignment: CDR1 MNHEY and CDR2 SVGAGI. CDR3 in amino acids: CASSSFGRALRNEQFF. The CDR3 bases are TGTGCCAGCAGTTCTTTCGGGAGGGCCTTGAGGAATGAGCAGTTCTTC.

The chain links TRBV5-4 to TRBJ2-5; possible D gene TRBD2, 5 bases. CDR1 and CDR2 (germline): SGHNT, YYREEE (reference sequence). V shed 0 bases and J shed 7 bases, with 13 bases lying between them. This CDR3 contains 14 residues. The CDR3 here is CASSLGTGERTQYF. CDR3 coding DNA: TGTGCCAGCAGCTTGGGGACTGGCGAACGGACCCAGTACTTC.

The chain carries TRBV4-2 and TRBJ2-7; unclear D gene. V lost 0 bases and J lost 3, with 9 bases in between. The CDR3 runs 14 residues. Germline-derived CDR1 and CDR2 are LGHNA and YNFKEQ. This chain's CDR3 is CASSQDLAVYEQYF. The CDR3 DNA sequence: TGTGCCAGCAGCCAAGATTTGGCTGTCTACGAGCAGTACTTC.

V is TRBV6-2 or TRBV6-3 and J is TRBJ2-7; tentatively, D is TRBD1 (6 bases). The V gene's germline CDR1 is MNHEY and CDR2 SVGEGT. V lost 3 bases and J lost 1, with 10 bases in between. The CDR3 consists of 14 residues. The CDR3 reads CASSYRGQSYEQYF. The CDR3 DNA follows: TGTGCCAGCAGTTATAGAGGACAGTCCTACGAGCAGTACTTC.

Only a few counts were recorded for this clone. V gene TRBV4-3 combines with J gene TRBJ2-3; 7 positions match TRBD2. V lost 1 base and J lost 2; bases outside the gene matches: 6. CDR1 is LGHNA, CDR2 YSLEER, per germline. The CDR3 is made up of 16 amino acids. The CDR3 reads CASSQVAGRVTDTQYF. The CDR3 DNA sequence: TGCGCCAGCAGCCAAGTGGCAGGGAGGGTCACAGATACGCAGTATTTT.

The V gene is TRBV3-1 (or the pseudogene TRBV3-2), the J gene TRBJ2-1; 13 nucleotides align to TRBD2. Trimming removed 4 bases from V and 6 bases from J; junction bases left unmatched: 6. The germline V gene encodes CDR1 LGHDT and CDR2 YNNKEL (reference sequence). There are 16 residues in the CDR3. CDR3 amino acids: CASSPRTSGRLNEQFF. The CDR3 region has the DNA TGTGCCAGCAGCCCTCGGACTAGCGGGAGACTCAATGAGCAGTTCTTC.

The rearrangement uses TRBV9 and TRBJ2-7, with TRBD1 matching over 8 bases. V lost 1 base and J lost 6; bases outside the gene matches: 6. Germline lookup yields CDR1 SGDLS and CDR2 YYNGEE. This CDR3 spans 14 amino acids. The CDR3 DNA sequence: TGTGCCAGCAGCGTAAGTACACAGGGGGGCGAGCAGTACTTC. Translation gives CASSVSTQGGEQYF.

The chain joins TRBV13 to TRBJ2-5, with D possibly being TRBD1 (6 bases). Germline V lookup: CDR1 PRHDT, CDR2 FYEKMQ (reference sequence). CDR3 length equals 15 residues. Trimming cost V 6 bases and J 2 bases, with 16 bases left between them. CDR3 in amino acids: CASRTAQGNQETQYF. As DNA, the CDR3 is TGTGCCAGCAGGACCGCCCAGGGGAATCAAGAGACCCAGTACTTC.

The chain combines TRBV24-1 with TRBJ2-7, with a tentative D call TRBD1 (5 bases). Germline loops: CDR1 KGHDR, CDR2 SFDVKD. V lost 6 bases and J lost 3, with 11 bases in between. This CDR3 spans 13 amino acids. CDR3: CATSSQTGYEQYF. The DNA for the CDR3 is TGTGCCACCAGTTCCCAAACAGGCTACGAGCAGTACTTC.

This clone appeared a few times. This chain connects TRBV30 to TRBJ2-4, with a tentative D call TRBD1 (6 bases). Germline V gene sequence: CDR1 GTSNPN, CDR2 SVGIG (reference sequence). The ends were cut back, 1 base at V and 0 bases at J, with 10 bases in the middle. The CDR3 contains 15 residues. CDR3 bases: TGTGCCTGGAGTGCTCCAGGGGCAGCCAAAAACATTCAGTACTTC. Its translation: CAWSAPGAAKNIQYF.

V gene TRBV9 combines with J gene TRBJ1-6; D may be TRBD1 (6 bases). This CDR3 spans 19 amino acids. Germline V gene lookup returns CDR1 SGDLS and CDR2 YYNGEE. V dropped 4 bases and J dropped 5 bases, with 25 bases sitting between them. The CDR3 sequence is CASSSGGPPGLPDNSPLHF. DNA for the CDR3: TGTGCCAGCAGCAGCGGGGGGCCTCCGGGCCTACCGGATAATTCACCCCTCCACTTT.

This clone showed up just once. The chain couples TRBV14 to TRBJ2-5, with TRBD1 as a possible D gene (6 bases). CDR3 length: 15 residues. V lost 0 bases and J lost 6, with 14 bases in between. Germline V CDR1 and CDR2: SGHDN, FVKESK. DNA for the CDR3: TGTGCCAGCAGCCAAGATTGGGGACACGGCAAGACCCAGTACTTC. Protein: CASSQDWGHGKTQYF. Full variable domain (missing parts from reference TRBV14 and TRBJ2-5): EAGVTQFPSHSVIEKGQTVTLRCDPISGHDNLYWYRRVMGKEIKFLLHFVKESKQDESGMPNNRFLAERTGGTYSTLKVQPAELEDSGVYFCASSQDWGHGKTQYFGPGTRLLVL.

The V gene is TRBV24-1, the J gene TRBJ1-4; 7 nucleotides align to TRBD1. The CDR3 length is 18 residues. Germline V gives CDR1 KGHDR, CDR2 SFDVKD. Trimming at V came to 9 bases and at J to 0 bases, leaving 15 bases not matched to a gene. The chain's CDR3 is CATPPRRGPVPTNEKLFF. The DNA of the CDR3 is TGTGCCACCCCCCCCAGGAGGGGGCCCGTCCCAACTAATGAAAAACTGTTTTTT.

This chain links TRBV15 with TRBJ2-7; D is ambiguous. Germline assignment: CDR1 LNHNV and CDR2 YYDKDF (reference sequence). CDR3 length: 13 residues. Trimming left V 2 bases short and J 4 bases short, with 9 bases between. The CDR3 loop is CATSRPRAYEQYF. DNA of the CDR3: TGTGCCACCAGCAGACCAAGAGCGTACGAGCAGTACTTC.

The V call is TRBV12-5, the J call TRBJ2-1, with 12 bases lining up with TRBD2. V was clipped by 5 bases and J by 4 bases; unmatched bases: 0. CDR1 is LGHNT, CDR2 FRNRAP, per germline. This CDR3 has 14 residues. The DNA for the CDR3 is TGTGCTAGTGGTCTAGCGGGGGGGTACAATGAGCAGTTCTTC. Protein product: CASGLAGGYNEQFF.

This clone occurred once. This CDR3 reads CASSYPVDKPSTDTQYF. The CDR3 region has the DNA TGTGCCAGCAGTTACCCCGTGGACAAGCCTAGCACAGATACGCAGTATTTT. The chain employs TRBV6-2 or TRBV6-3 and TRBJ2-3; D perhaps matches TRBD1 (5 bases). Germline assignment: CDR1 MNHEY and CDR2 SVGEGT. Trimming removed 2 bases at V and 0 bases at J, with 15 bases between. The CDR3 is 17 residues long.